This T cell receptor (beta chain) was obtained from a study of OX40 agonist ivuxolimab in advanced cancers. Background on the study: Patients were dosed with the agonistic anti-OX40 (CD134) antibody ivuxolimab. Every patient in dose escalation had hepatocellular carcinoma, melanoma, renal cell or head and neck cancer. Study-wide results and limits: Normalized T-cell clonal expansion was also low in some nonresponders.

The ends were cut back, 1 base at V and 5 bases at J, with 25 bases in the middle. The CDR3 has 18 residues. Germline V gene lookup returns CDR1 SGHRS and CDR2 YFSETQ. Samples were taken at baseline and on day 1 of cycles 4 and 7. This clone was seen more than once but under ten times. Its antigen remains unknown. TCRdb's table, derived via immunoSEQ multiplex PCR, lists solely in-frame clones and lacks some. The data hold roughly 60,000 clones, with roughly nine tenths observed a single time. The sequences come from CD4+ or CD8+ T cells sorted from blood, collected in a trial of the OX40 agonist ivuxolimab. The chain recombines TRBV5-1 with TRBJ2-7, with D hard to call. The clonotype was recovered from an adult with an advanced solid tumor such as melanoma, head and neck, liver or kidney cancer. Here the CDR3 reads CASSLFATSKPQVDEQYF. The CDR3 DNA is TGCGCCAGCAGCTTGTTTGCTACTTCTAAACCCCAAGTGGACGAGCAGTACTTC. The whole variable domain, filled in from reference TRBV5-1 and TRBJ2-7, reads KAGVTQTPRYLIKTRGQQVTLSCSPISGHRSVSWYQQTPGQGLQFLFEYFSETQRNKGNFPGRFSGRQFSNSRSEMNVSTLELGDSALYLCASSLFATSKPQVDEQYFGPGTRLTVT.